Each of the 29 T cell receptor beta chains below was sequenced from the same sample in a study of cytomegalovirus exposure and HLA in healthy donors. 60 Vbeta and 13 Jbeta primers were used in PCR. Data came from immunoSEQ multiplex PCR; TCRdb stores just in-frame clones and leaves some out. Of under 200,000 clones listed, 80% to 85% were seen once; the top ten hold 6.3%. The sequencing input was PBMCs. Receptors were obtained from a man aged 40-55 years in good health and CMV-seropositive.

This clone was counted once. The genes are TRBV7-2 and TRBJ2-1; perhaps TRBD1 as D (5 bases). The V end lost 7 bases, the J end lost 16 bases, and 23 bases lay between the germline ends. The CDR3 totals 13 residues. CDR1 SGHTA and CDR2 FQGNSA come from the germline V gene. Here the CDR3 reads CASTPYRNRRDFF. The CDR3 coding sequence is TGTGCCAGCACTCCGTACAGGAACCGGAGAGACTTCTTC.

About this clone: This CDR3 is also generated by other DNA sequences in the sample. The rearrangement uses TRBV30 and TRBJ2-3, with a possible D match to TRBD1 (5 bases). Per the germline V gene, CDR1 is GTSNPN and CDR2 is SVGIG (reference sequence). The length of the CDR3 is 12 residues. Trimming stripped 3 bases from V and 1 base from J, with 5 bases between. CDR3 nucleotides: TGTGCCTGGAGCAGGGGCACAGATACGCAGTATTTT. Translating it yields CAWSRGTDTQYF.

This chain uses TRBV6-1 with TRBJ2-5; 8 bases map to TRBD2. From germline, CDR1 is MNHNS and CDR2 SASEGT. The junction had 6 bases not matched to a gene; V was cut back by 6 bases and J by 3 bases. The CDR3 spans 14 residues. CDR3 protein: CASSLNGGEETQYF. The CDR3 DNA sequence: TGTGCCAGCAGCCTAAACGGGGGGGAAGAGACCCAGTACTTC.

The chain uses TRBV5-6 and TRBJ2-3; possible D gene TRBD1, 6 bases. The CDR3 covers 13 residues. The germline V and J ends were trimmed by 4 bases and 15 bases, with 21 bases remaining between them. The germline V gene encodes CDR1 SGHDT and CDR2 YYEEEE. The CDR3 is CASSPWGQREPYF. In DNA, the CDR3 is TGTGCCAGCAGCCCGTGGGGACAAAGGGAACCATATTTT. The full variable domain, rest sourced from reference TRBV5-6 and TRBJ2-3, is DAGVTQSPTHLIKTRGQQVTLRCSPKSGHDTVSWYQQALGQGPQFIFQYYEEEERQRGNFPDRFSGHQFPNYSSELNVNALLLGDSALYLCASSPWGQREPYFGPGTRLTVL.

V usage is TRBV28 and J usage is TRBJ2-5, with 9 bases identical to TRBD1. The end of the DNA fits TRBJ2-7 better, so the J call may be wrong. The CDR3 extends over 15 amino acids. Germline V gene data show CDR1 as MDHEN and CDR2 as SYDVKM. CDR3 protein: CASSSGQGWAYEQYF. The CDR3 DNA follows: TGTGCCAGCAGTTCTGGACAGGGGTGGGCCTACGAGCAGTACTTC.

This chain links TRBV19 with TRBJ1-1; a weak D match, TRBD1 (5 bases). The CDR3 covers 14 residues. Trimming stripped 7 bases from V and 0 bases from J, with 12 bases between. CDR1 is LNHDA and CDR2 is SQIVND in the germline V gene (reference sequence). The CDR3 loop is CASTLGLMNTEAFF. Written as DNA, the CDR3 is TGTGCCAGTACCCTGGGACTGATGAACACTGAAGCTTTCTTT.

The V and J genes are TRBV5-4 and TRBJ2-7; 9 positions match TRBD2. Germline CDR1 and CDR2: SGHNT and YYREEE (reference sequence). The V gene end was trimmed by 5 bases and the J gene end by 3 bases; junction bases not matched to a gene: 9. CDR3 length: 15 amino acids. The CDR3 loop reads CASSDISGGYYEQYF. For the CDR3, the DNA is TGTGCCAGCAGTGATATTAGCGGGGGCTACTACGAGCAGTACTTC.

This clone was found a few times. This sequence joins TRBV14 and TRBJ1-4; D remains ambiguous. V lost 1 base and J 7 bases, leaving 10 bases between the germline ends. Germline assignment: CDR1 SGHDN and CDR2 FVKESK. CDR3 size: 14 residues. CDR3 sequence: CASSQAGRGEKLFF. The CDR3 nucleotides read TGTGCCAGCAGCCAAGCCGGCAGAGGTGAAAAACTGTTTTTT.

As DNA, the CDR3 is TGTGCCAGCAGCCAGGGTGGCGGAGCGAACACCGGGGAGCTGTTTTTT. Its translation: CASSQGGGANTGELFF. The rearrangement uses TRBV14 and TRBJ2-2, with D hard to call. The CDR3 has 16 amino acids. Trimming shortened V by 3 bases and J by 0 bases, and 11 bases separated the two germline ends. The germline V gene has CDR1 SGHDN and CDR2 FVKESK.

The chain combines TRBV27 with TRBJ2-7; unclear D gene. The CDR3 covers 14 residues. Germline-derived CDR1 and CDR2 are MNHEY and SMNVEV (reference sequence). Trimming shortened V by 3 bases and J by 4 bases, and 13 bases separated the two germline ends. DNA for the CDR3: TGTGCCAGCAGTTTGAACAGAGATAGATACGAGCAGTACTTC. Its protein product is CASSLNRDRYEQYF.

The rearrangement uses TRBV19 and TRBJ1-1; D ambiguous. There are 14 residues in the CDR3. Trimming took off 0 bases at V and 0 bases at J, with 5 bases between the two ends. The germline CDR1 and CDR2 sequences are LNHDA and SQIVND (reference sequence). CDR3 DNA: TGTGCCAGTAGTATAGATCAGGTGAACACTGAAGCTTTCTTT. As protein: CASSIDQVNTEAFF.

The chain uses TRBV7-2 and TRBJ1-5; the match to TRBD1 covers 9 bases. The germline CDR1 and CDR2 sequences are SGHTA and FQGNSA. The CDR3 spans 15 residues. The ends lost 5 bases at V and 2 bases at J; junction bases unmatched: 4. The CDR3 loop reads CASSADRGRNQPQHF. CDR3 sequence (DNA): TGTGCCAGCAGCGCGGACAGGGGACGCAATCAGCCCCAGCATTTT.

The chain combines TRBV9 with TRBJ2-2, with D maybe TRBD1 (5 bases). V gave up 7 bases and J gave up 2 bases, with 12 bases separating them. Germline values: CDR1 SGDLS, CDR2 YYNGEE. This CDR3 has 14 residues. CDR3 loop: CASSARANTGELFF. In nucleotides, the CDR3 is TGTGCCAGCTCTGCCAGGGCCAACACCGGGGAGCTGTTTTTT.

The CDR3 reads CASRQKRGRSSGNTIYF. CDR3 sequence (DNA): TGTGCCAGCAGGCAAAAAAGGGGCAGGAGCTCTGGAAACACCATATATTTT. The V gene is TRBV21-1, the J gene TRBJ1-3; TRBD1, the table's D call, was not compared with the DNA. TRBV21-1 is termed a pseudogene. This CDR3 region has 17 residues.

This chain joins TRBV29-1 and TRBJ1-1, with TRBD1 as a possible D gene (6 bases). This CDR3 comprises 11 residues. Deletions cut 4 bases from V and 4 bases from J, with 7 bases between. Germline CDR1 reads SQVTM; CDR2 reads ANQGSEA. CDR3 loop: CSVATGTEAFF. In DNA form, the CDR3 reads TGCAGCGTTGCGACAGGCACTGAAGCTTTCTTT.

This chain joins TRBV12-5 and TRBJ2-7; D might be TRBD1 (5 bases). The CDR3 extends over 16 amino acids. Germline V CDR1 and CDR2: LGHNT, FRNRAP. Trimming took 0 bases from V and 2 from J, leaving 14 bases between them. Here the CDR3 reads CASGLVPGMVAYEQYF. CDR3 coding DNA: TGTGCTAGTGGTTTGGTACCAGGGATGGTCGCCTACGAGCAGTACTTC.

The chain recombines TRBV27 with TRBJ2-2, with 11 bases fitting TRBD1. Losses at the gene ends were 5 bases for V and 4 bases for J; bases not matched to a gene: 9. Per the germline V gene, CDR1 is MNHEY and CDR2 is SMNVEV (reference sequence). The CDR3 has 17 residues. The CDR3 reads CASSILDRGRSTGELFF. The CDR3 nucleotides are TGTGCCAGCAGTATACTGGACAGGGGGCGAAGCACCGGGGAGCTGTTTTTT.

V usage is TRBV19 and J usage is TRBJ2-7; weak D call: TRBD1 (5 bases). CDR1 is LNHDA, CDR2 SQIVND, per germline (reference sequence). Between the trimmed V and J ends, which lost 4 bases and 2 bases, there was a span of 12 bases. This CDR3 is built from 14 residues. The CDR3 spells CASSSRRQTYEQYF. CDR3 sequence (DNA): TGTGCCAGTAGTAGTCGACGACAGACCTACGAGCAGTACTTC.

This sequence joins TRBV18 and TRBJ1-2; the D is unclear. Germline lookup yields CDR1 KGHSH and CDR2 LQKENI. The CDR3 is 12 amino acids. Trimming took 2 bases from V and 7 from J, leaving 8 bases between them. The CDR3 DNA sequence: TGTGCCAGCTCACCAAACCGGGGTGGCTACACCTTC. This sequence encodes CASSPNRGGYTF.

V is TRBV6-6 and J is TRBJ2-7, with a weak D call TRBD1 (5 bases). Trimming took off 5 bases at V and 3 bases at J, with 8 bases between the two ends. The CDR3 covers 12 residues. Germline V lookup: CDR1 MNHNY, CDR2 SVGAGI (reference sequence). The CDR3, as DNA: TGTGCCAGCAGTCGACAGTACTACGAGCAGTACTTC. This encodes CASSRQYYEQYF.

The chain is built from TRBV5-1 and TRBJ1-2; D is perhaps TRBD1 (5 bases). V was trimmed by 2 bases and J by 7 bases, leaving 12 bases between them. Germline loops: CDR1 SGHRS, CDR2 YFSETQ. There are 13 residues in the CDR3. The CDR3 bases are TGCGCCAGCAGCTTAGCAGGGAAAGGTGGCTACACCTTC. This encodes CASSLAGKGGYTF.

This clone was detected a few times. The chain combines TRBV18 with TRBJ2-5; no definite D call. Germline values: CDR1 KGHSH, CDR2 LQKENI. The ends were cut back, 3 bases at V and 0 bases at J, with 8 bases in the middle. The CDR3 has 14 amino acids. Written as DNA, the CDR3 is TGTGCCAGCTCACCGTCCAGGAACCAAGAGACCCAGTACTTC. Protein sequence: CASSPSRNQETQYF.

The CDR3 nucleotides read TGTGCCAGCAGCTCCGATGGAGCTTCCTACGAGCAGTACTTC. Protein sequence: CASSSDGASYEQYF. The chain uses TRBV11-2 and TRBJ2-7; no reliable D call. The germline V and J ends were trimmed by 4 bases and 1 base, with 11 bases remaining between them. The length of the CDR3 is 14 residues. Germline values: CDR1 SGHAT, CDR2 FQNNGV.

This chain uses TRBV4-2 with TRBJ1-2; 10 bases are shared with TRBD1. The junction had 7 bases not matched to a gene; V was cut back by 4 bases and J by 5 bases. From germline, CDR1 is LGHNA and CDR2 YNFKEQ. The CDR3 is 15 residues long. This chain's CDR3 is CASSLRQGAEYGYTF. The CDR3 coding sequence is TGTGCCAGCAGCCTCCGACAGGGGGCAGAGTATGGCTACACCTTC.

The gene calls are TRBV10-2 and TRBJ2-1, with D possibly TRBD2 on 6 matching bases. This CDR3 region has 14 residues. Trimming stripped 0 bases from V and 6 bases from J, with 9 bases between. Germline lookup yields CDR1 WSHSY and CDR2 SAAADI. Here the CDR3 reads CASSESGGTNEQFF. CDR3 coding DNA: TGCGCCAGCAGTGAGTCAGGAGGGACCAATGAGCAGTTCTTC.

This chain's CDR3 is CSVVKAGNTEAFF. The CDR3 nucleotides read TGCAGCGTTGTTAAGGCAGGGAACACTGAAGCTTTCTTT. The chain is built from TRBV29-1 and TRBJ1-1; no reliable D call. CDR3 size: 13 residues. Trimming cost V 4 bases and J 1 base, with 10 bases left between them. Germline-derived CDR1 and CDR2 are SQVTM and ANQGSEA. Full variable domain (rest looked up from reference TRBV29-1 and TRBJ1-1): SAVISQKPSRDICQRGTSLTIQCQVDSQVTMMFWYRQQPGQSLTLIATANQGSEATYESGFVIDKFPISRPNLTFSTLTVSNMSPEDSSIYLCSVVKAGNTEAFFGQGTRLTVV.

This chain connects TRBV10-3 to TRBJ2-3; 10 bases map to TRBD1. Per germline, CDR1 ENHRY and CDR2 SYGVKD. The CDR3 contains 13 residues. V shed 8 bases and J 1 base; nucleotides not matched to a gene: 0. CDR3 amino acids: CAIGTGGTDTQYF. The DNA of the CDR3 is TGTGCCATCGGGACAGGGGGCACAGATACGCAGTATTTT.

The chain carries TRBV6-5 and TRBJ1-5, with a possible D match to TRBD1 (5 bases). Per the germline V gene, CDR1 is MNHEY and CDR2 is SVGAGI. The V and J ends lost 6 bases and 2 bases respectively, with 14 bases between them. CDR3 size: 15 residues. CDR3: CASRIAGPGNQPQHF. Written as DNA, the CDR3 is TGTGCCAGCAGGATCGCGGGGCCGGGCAATCAGCCCCAGCATTTT.

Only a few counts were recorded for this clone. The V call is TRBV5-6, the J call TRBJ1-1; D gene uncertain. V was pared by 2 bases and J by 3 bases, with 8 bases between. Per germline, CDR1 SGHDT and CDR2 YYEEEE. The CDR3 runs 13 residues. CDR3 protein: CASSLNGDTEAFF. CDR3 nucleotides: TGTGCCAGCAGCTTAAACGGAGACACTGAAGCTTTCTTT. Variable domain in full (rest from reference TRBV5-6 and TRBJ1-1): DAGVTQSPTHLIKTRGQQVTLRCSPKSGHDTVSWYQQALGQGPQFIFQYYEEEERQRGNFPDRFSGHQFPNYSSELNVNALLLGDSALYLCASSLNGDTEAFFGQGTRLTVV.